A single sample gave rise to the 18 T cell receptor beta chains below, sequenced in a study of early T cells in non-severe SARS-CoV-2 infection. TCRdb analysed the 5' RACE reads with MiXCR anew, one entry per CDR3 protein. The table shows about 56,000 distinct CDR3 sequences, with about 10% occurring only once. The specimen was whole blood. Receptors originate from an adult who was a healthcare worker with PCR-confirmed SARS-CoV-2 infection or an uninfected control (not recorded which).

This clonotype has just a few counts. The chain employs TRBV6-6 and TRBJ2-5; D call uncertain. Between the trimmed V and J ends, which lost 7 bases and 2 bases, there was a span of 14 bases. The CDR3 runs 14 residues. The germline CDR1 and CDR2 sequences are MNHNY and SVGAGI (reference sequence). DNA for the CDR3: TGTGCCAGCATGTCCGGAGAGCCACAAGAGACCCAGTACTTC. It codes for CASMSGEPQETQYF.

This clonotype was detected a few times. V is TRBV3-1 and J is TRBJ2-1; D not certain. Looked up from germline, CDR1 is LGHDT and CDR2 is YNNKEL (reference sequence). There are 12 residues in the CDR3. The V gene lost 0 bases and the J gene lost 10 bases, with 7 bases spanning the gap. The DNA of the CDR3 is TGTGCCAGCAGCCAAGATCATAGGGAGCAGTTCTTC. Protein sequence: CASSQDHREQFF.

This clonotype has at least ten counts. The rearrangement links TRBV7-6 to TRBJ2-5; D possibly uses TRBD1 or TRBD2 (6 bases each). Germline CDR1 SGHVS, CDR2 FNYEAQ. The germline V and J ends were trimmed by 5 bases and 4 bases, with 23 bases remaining between them. This CDR3 is 17 amino acids long. The CDR3 region is CASSPRARRGSGETQYF. CDR3 DNA sequence: TGTGCCAGCAGCCCTCGCGCGAGGAGGGGGTCGGGAGAGACCCAGTACTTC.

This clonotype was counted at least ten times. The V and J genes are TRBV5-1 and TRBJ1-5; tentative D call: TRBD1 (6 bases). Between the trimmed V and J ends, which lost 5 bases and 8 bases, there was a span of 14 bases. This CDR3 is built from 13 residues. Germline lookup yields CDR1 SGHRS and CDR2 YFSETQ. The CDR3: CASRRQRGEPQHF. CDR3 nucleotides: TGCGCCAGCAGACGACAAAGGGGGGAGCCCCAGCATTTT.

The chain recombines TRBV6-2 or TRBV6-3 with TRBJ2-1; possibly TRBD2 for D (6 bases). The CDR3 spans 16 residues. Germline V gives CDR1 MNHEY, CDR2 SVGEGT. Trimming removed 5 bases at V and 5 bases at J, with 19 bases between. The CDR3: CASSGRDFTFHNEQFF. DNA for the CDR3: TGTGCCAGCAGTGGCCGGGACTTCACATTCCACAATGAGCAGTTCTTC.

This clonotype appeared a few times. The germline gene is not matched at one end of the junction; a read error may be the cause. The V call is TRBV7-7, the J call TRBJ2-1; 8 bases are a match to TRBD1. The germline V gene has CDR1 SSHAT and CDR2 FNYEAQ (reference sequence). This CDR3 contains 13 residues. This CDR3 is CASSLDRGSEQFF. The CDR3 bases are TGTGCTAGCAGCTTAGACAGGGGTTCTGAGCAGTTCTTC.

This clonotype was recorded a few times. The chain is built from TRBV3-1 and TRBJ2-5; D is unclear. Germline V lookup: CDR1 LGHDT, CDR2 YNNKEL (reference sequence). This CDR3 is built from 14 residues. V was trimmed by 0 bases and J by 6 bases, leaving 11 bases between them. CDR3 coding DNA: TGTGCCAGCAGCCAAGAATCCGCGTCGAAGACCCAGTACTTC. Protein product: CASSQESASKTQYF.

The V and J genes are TRBV3-1 and TRBJ2-7, with no clear D. Trimming left V 2 bases short and J 4 bases short, with 9 bases between. This CDR3 is built from 13 residues. In germline, CDR1 is LGHDT, CDR2 YNNKEL (reference sequence). The DNA of the CDR3 is TGTGCCAGCAGCCAACTGGTCGATTACGAGCAGTACTTC. Its protein is CASSQLVDYEQYF.

The chain carries TRBV12-3 or TRBV12-4 and TRBJ2-3; maybe TRBD2 (5 bases). This CDR3 has 14 amino acids. The V gene lost 1 base and the J gene lost 6 bases, with 11 bases spanning the gap. CDR3 loop: CASSLGASFDTQYF. Here the CDR3 DNA reads TGTGCCAGCAGTTTAGGGGCTAGCTTCGATACGCAGTATTTT.

Ten or more counts support this clonotype. The genes are TRBV12-3 or TRBV12-4 and TRBJ2-1, with 8 bases lining up with TRBD2. The junction had 3 bases not matched to a gene; V was cut back by 8 bases and J by 0 bases. The CDR3 runs 14 residues. This chain's CDR3 is CASVSGSSYNEQFF. The DNA for the CDR3 is TGTGCCAGCGTAAGCGGGAGCTCCTACAATGAGCAGTTCTTC.

The chain has TRBV5-1 and TRBJ2-7; no clear D. Looked up from germline, CDR1 is SGHRS and CDR2 is YFSETQ. V dropped 0 bases and J dropped 2 bases, with 9 bases sitting between them. The CDR3 is made up of 14 amino acids. This CDR3 is CASSLAVYTYEQYF. The CDR3, as DNA: TGCGCCAGCAGCTTGGCAGTCTATACCTACGAGCAGTACTTC. The whole variable domain, filled in from reference TRBV5-1 and TRBJ2-7, reads KAGVTQTPRYLIKTRGQQVTLSCSPISGHRSVSWYQQTPGQGLQFLFEYFSETQRNKGNFPGRFSGRQFSNSRSEMNVSTLELGDSALYLCASSLAVYTYEQYFGPGTRLTVT.

This clonotype was observed a few times. CDR3 nucleotide sequence: TGTGCCAGCAGCGTTACCGGATTCTCCTACGAGCAGTACTTC. It specifies CASSVTGFSYEQYF. The genes are TRBV3-1 and TRBJ2-7; no clear D. CDR1 and CDR2 (germline): LGHDT, YNNKEL (reference sequence). The CDR3 has 14 amino acids. V was cut by 5 bases and J by 0 bases, with 11 bases left in between.

This clonotype was seen ten or more times. The chain carries TRBV5-6 and TRBJ1-1; no firm D call. Germline values: CDR1 SGHDT, CDR2 YYEEEE. There are 12 residues in the CDR3. The ends were cut back, 0 bases at V and 7 bases at J, with 7 bases in the middle. CDR3 region: CASSLADVEAFF. In DNA, the CDR3 is TGTGCCAGCAGCTTGGCCGACGTTGAAGCTTTCTTT.

This clonotype has more than one count but fewer than ten. The genes are TRBV7-9 and TRBJ1-1; D is uncertain. This CDR3 is built from 12 residues. V was pared by 5 bases and J by 7 bases, with 11 bases between. Germline loops: CDR1 SEHNR, CDR2 FQNEAQ (reference sequence). The CDR3 here is CASSHGAFEAFF. For the CDR3, the DNA is TGTGCCAGCAGCCACGGCGCATTTGAAGCTTTCTTT.

This clonotype was found many times. One junction end does not reproduce the germline sequence, and a read error may be involved. The J gene is TRBJ2-7, the V gene TRBV20-1, with 14 bases matching TRBD2. There are 21 residues in the CDR3. CDR1 and CDR2 (germline): DFQATT, SNEGSKA (reference sequence). The CDR3 DNA follows: TGCAGTGCGAGAGACGTGGGACTAGCGGGAGATTTGGTTGGGATATCCTACGAGCAGTACTTC. Encoded protein: CSARDVGLAGDLVGISYEQYF.

A few counts support this clonotype. The CDR3 bases are TGTGCCAGCAGTTACTCATCGGCTTCGGCGACGCAGTATTTT. Translated, it gives CASSYSSASATQYF. J is TRBJ2-3 and V is TRBV6-5; D call uncertain. This CDR3 comprises 14 residues. Germline V gene data show CDR1 as MNHEY and CDR2 as SVGAGI. The germline V and J ends were trimmed by 0 bases and 9 bases, with 13 bases remaining between them.

This clonotype was counted only a few times. The chain joins TRBV5-1 to TRBJ2-5; D may match TRBD1 or TRBD2 (6 bases each). Germline V lookup: CDR1 SGHRS, CDR2 YFSETQ. The CDR3 has 12 residues. V dropped 8 bases and J dropped 5 bases, with 13 bases sitting between them. The CDR3 DNA follows: TGCGCCAGTTACCAGGGGAGGGAGACCCAGTACTTC. Its protein product is CASYQGRETQYF.

This clonotype was counted many times. The genes are TRBV4-3 and TRBJ1-5; D remains unclear. Trimming cost V 0 bases and J 2 bases, with 5 bases left between them. In germline, CDR1 is LGHNA, CDR2 YSLEER. There are 14 residues in the CDR3. The CDR3, as DNA: TGCGCCAGCAGCCAAGAGTGGGGCAATCAGCCCCAGCATTTT. Translation gives CASSQEWGNQPQHF.